This TCR beta chain was recorded in a study of blood T cell repertoires in COVID-19. Method: immunoSEQ multiplex PCR; TCRdb's copy keeps in-frame clones and lacks some. The sample has 150,000 to 200,000 clones, about nine tenths seen once. The CDR3 loop spans 16 amino acids. Germline trimming cut 5 bases from V and 8 bases from J; bases unmatched to any gene: 14. Germline V gives CDR1 MNHEY, CDR2 SMNVEV (reference sequence). V gene TRBV27 combines with J gene TRBJ2-1; 8 nucleotides align to TRBD1. The specimen sequenced was peripheral blood. The origin of this receptor is a man between 65 and 85 years old with active or convalescent COVID-19. CDR3 sequence (DNA): TGTGCCAGCAGTACCCCGGACAGGGTGCTTACCGATGAGCAGTTCTTC. This codes for CASSTPDRVLTDEQFF.